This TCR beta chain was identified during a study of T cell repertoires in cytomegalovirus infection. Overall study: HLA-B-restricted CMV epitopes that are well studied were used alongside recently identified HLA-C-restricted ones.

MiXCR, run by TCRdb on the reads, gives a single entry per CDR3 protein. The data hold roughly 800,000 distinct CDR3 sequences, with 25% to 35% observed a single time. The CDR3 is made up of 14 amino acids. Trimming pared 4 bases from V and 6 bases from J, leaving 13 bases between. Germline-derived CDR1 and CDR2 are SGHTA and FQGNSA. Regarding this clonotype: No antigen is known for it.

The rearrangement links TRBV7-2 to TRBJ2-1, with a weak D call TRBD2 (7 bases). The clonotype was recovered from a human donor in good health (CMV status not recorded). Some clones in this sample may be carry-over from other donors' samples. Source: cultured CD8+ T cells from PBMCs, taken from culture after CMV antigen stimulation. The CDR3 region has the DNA TGTGCCAGCAGCTCGAGGGGGGGATTCAATGAGCAGTTCTTC. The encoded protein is CASSSRGGFNEQFF.